Each of the 4 T cell receptor beta chains below was sequenced from the same sample in a study of T-cell reconstitution after alpha-beta-depleted transplantation in children. The TCRbeta library was prepared with unique molecular identifiers. TCRdb reprocessed the PCR reads via MiXCR and lists one record per CDR3 protein. The table lists about 540,000 distinct CDR3 sequences, about a sixth of them singletons. The starting material was PBMCs from the stem cell graft donor, obtained from the stem cell graft. These receptors were collected from a human donor who donated a stem cell graft to a child with acute lymphoblastic leukemia.

This clonotype was observed a handful of times. The rearrangement joins TRBV12-3 or TRBV12-4 to TRBJ2-7; no clear D gene. The CDR3 has 15 amino acids. Trimming stripped 2 bases from V and 3 bases from J, with 14 bases between. The CDR3 region is CASSLNLYRVYEQYF. The CDR3 nucleotides read TGTGCCAGCAGTTTAAATCTCTATCGGGTCTACGAGCAGTACTTC.

A few counts support this clonotype. This sequence joins TRBV9 and TRBJ2-7, with 12 bases fitting TRBD1. V lost 3 bases, J lost 9 bases, and 7 bases stayed unmatched. The CDR3 contains 14 residues. Germline V gene sequence: CDR1 SGDLS, CDR2 YYNGEE. CDR3 sequence: CASSAGTGGWGQYF. In DNA form, the CDR3 reads TGTGCCAGCAGCGCCGGGACAGGGGGCTGGGGGCAGTACTTC.

This clonotype was found a few times. The chain carries TRBV12-3 or TRBV12-4 and TRBJ2-3; possibly TRBD2 for D (5 bases). Trimming left V 3 bases short and J 0 bases short, with 13 bases between. The CDR3 extends over 16 amino acids. CDR3 nucleotides: TGTGCCAGCAGTTTCAGCATTGGGGAGAGCACAGATACGCAGTATTTT. This gives the protein CASSFSIGESTDTQYF.

There are many counts of this clonotype. The chain uses TRBV5-1 and TRBJ2-7; 12 bases map to TRBD2. V lost 3 bases, J lost 4 bases, and 11 bases stayed unmatched. This CDR3 spans 17 amino acids. Germline V gene lookup returns CDR1 SGHRS and CDR2 YFSETQ. The CDR3 sequence is CASSYHRLAGDGYEQYF. The DNA for the CDR3 is TGCGCCAGCAGCTATCACCGACTAGCGGGAGATGGGTACGAGCAGTACTTC.